The present TCR beta chain was sequenced within a study of blood T cell repertoires in COVID-19. Background on the study: T cells, B-cell-depleted T cells, or PBMCs provided the cDNA or gDNA that served as material.

Germline trimming cut 1 base from V and 4 bases from J; bases unmatched to any gene: 7. Germline V gene sequence: CDR1 SGHDT, CDR2 YYEEEE. This CDR3 spans 16 amino acids. In the authors' methods: Using reference gene primer amplification, nucleated cell counts were estimated. Clones were sequenced by immunoSEQ multiplex PCR, and TCRdb holds only the in-frame ones, with some missing. The V and J calls and the clone size are those of that table, but D and trimming were determined from the DNA. This table has a few hundred thousand clones, about 83% appearing once. The source material was peripheral blood. The sequence derives from a man younger than 45 who had recovered from COVID-19. The chain joins TRBV5-6 to TRBJ1-2, with 10 bases lining up with TRBD1. The CDR3 sequence: CASSLLDRGHGYGYTF. The DNA of the CDR3 is TGTGCCAGCAGCTTGCTAGACAGGGGGCATGGCTATGGCTACACCTTC.